These 9 T cell receptor beta chains came from one sample sequenced in a study of T cell clonality in common variable immunodeficiency. Produced via immunoSEQ multiplex PCR; TCRdb's table is partial and in-frame only. Recorded here are tens of thousands of clones, none singletons. The source material was peripheral blood mononuclear cells. The receptors come from a person aged 18 to 75 in good health.

The sample holds many counts of this clone. The read ends 3 residues early relative to the CDR3; the germline J gene fills the gap. The V and J genes are TRBV12-3 or TRBV12-4 and TRBJ1-3; D is unresolved. This CDR3 comprises 14 residues. V gave up 6 bases and J gave up 0 bases, with 9 bases separating them. The CDR3 loop is CASSFSGSGNTIYF. CDR3 bases read: TGTGCCAGCAGCTTCAGCGGCTCTGGAAACACC.

In its sample, this clone was seen many times. The CDR3 end is not reached by the read, which stops 3 residues before it; the germline J gene fills it in. V gene TRBV6-1 combines with J gene TRBJ1-1; no definite D call. This CDR3 is built from 15 residues. Germline V gene lookup returns CDR1 MNHNS and CDR2 SASEGT. Deletions cut 2 bases from V and 4 bases from J, with 14 bases between. The covered CDR3 bases are TGTGCCAGCAGTGAAAACCCCGCGGCGGGCACTGAA. Protein product: CASSENPAAGTE. The full CDR3 is CASSENPAAGTEAFF.

This clone was observed at least ten times. The CDR3 end falls 3 residues outside the read, so it is completed with the germline J gene. This sequence joins TRBV7-6 and TRBJ2-3, with 7 bases identical to TRBD1. CDR1 is SGHVS, CDR2 FNYEAQ, per germline. CDR3 size: 17 residues. Trimming at V came to 1 base and at J to 0 bases, leaving 7 bases not matched to a gene. The CDR3 here is CASSLGGTASSTDTQYF. Incomplete CDR3 DNA: TGTGCCAGCAGCTTAGGGGGGACAGCATCTAGCACAGATACG.

This clone was found many times. The read terminates 3 residues ahead of where the CDR3 ends, so the germline J gene completes it. The rearrangement uses TRBV29-1 and TRBJ1-2, with no clear D. The CDR3 is 16 amino acids. Trimming stripped 4 bases from V and 0 bases from J, with 18 bases between. Germline CDR1 reads SQVTM; CDR2 reads ANQGSEA. The DNA read from the CDR3 is TGCAGCGTTGTAGGGCAGGCTGGAAGGACTAACTATGGC. Its protein product is CSVVGQAGRTNYG. The CDR3, in full, reads CSVVGQAGRTNYGYTF.

This clone was counted at least ten times. The read falls 3 residues short of the CDR3 end, and the missing part is taken from the germline J gene. This sequence joins TRBV6-1 and TRBJ2-5, with D uncertain. CDR3 length: 14 residues. The V gene's germline CDR1 is MNHNS and CDR2 SASEGT. The ends were cut back, 2 bases at V and 2 bases at J, with 9 bases in the middle. The CDR3 protein is CASSEQAGQETQYF. The part of the CDR3 DNA that was read is TGTGCCAGCAGTGAACAGGCAGGACAAGAGACC.

This clone was recorded many times. The read falls 3 residues short of the CDR3 end, and the missing part is taken from the germline J gene. The chain recombines TRBV2 with TRBJ2-7; 11 bases fit TRBD2. The CDR3 spans 16 residues. Germline lookup yields CDR1 SNHLY and CDR2 FYNNEI. Losses at the gene ends were 5 bases for V and 6 bases for J; bases not matched to a gene: 12. CDR3 protein: CASSLANSGGAAEQYF. The sequenced part of the CDR3 DNA is TGTGCCAGCAGTCTAGCTAATAGCGGGGGGGCCGCCGAG.

This clone was counted at least ten times. One end of the junction does not line up with germline, which may come from a read error. The read ends 3 residues shy of where the CDR3 ends; the end is completed using the germline J gene. The chain uses TRBV7-2 and TRBJ2-5, with 12 bases matching TRBD2. The length of the CDR3 is 16 residues. CDR1 and CDR2 (germline): SGHTA, FQGNSA. The part of the CDR3 DNA that was read is TGTGCCAGCAGCCTAGCGGGGGGGCTCTCGGGAGAGACC. As protein: CASSLAGGLSGET. In full, the CDR3 reads CASSLAGGLSGETQYF.

In this sample, this clone turned up many times. The CDR3 goes on 3 residues after the read ends, and that part is filled in from the germline J gene. This chain connects TRBV6-2 or TRBV6-3 to TRBJ2-5, with D possibly TRBD2 on 6 matching bases. V was pared by 6 bases and J by 5 bases, with 19 bases between. CDR1 and CDR2 (germline): MNHEY, SVGEGT. The CDR3 covers 15 residues. This CDR3 reads CASSPLGGVRETQYF. Partial CDR3 DNA: TGTGCCAGCAGCCCCTTGGGGGGAGTGAGGGAGACC.

This clone was counted many times. The read falls 3 residues short of the CDR3 end, and the missing part is taken from the germline J gene. The chain employs TRBV19 and TRBJ2-7; possible D gene TRBD1, 5 bases. CDR3 size: 13 residues. Looked up from germline, CDR1 is LNHDA and CDR2 is SQIVND (reference sequence). Trimming shortened V by 4 bases and J by 6 bases, and 13 bases separated the two germline ends. The chain's CDR3 is CASSTQGMVEQYF. Partial CDR3 DNA: TGTGCCAGTAGTACCCAGGGTATGGTCGAG.